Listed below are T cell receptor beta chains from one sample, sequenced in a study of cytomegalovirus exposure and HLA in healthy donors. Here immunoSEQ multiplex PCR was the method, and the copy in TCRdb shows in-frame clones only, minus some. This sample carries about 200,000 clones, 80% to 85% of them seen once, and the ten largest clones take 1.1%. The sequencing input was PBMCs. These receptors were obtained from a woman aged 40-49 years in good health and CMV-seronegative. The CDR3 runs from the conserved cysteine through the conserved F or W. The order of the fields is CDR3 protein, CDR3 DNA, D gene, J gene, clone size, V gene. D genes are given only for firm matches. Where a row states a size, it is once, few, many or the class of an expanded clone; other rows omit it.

CASSESRGLEAFF,TGTGCCAGCAGTGAATCCCGGGGTCTGGAGGCTTTCTTT,-,TRBJ1-1,once,TRBV6-1
CAVTQTPEGGYTF,TGTGCCGTTACACAGACCCCGGAGGGTGGCTACACCTTC,-,TRBJ1-2,-,TRBV10-3
CANPPGGTGLFWNEKLFF,TGTGCCAACCCTCCGGGGGGGACAGGGTTGTTTTGGAATGAAAAACTGTTTTTT,TRBD1,TRBJ1-4,once,TRBV27
CATSSGTSSRYYGYTF,TGTGCCACTTCGAGCGGGACTTCATCACGCTACTATGGCTACACCTTC,-,TRBJ1-2,few,TRBV7-8
CASSRPQLWGEEGTEAFF,TGTGCCAGCAGCCGCCCTCAACTGTGGGGCGAAGAAGGCACTGAAGCTTTCTTT,-,TRBJ1-1,once,TRBV5-6
CAWSVNSNTEAFF,TGTGCCTGGAGTGTAAACTCCAACACTGAAGCTTTCTTT,-,TRBJ1-1,few,TRBV30
CASSPTSTDTQYF,TGCGCCAGCAGCCCCACTAGCACAGATACGCAGTATTTT,-,TRBJ2-3,-,TRBV5-1
CASSYDPGQGGEQYF,TGCGCCAGCAGCTATGACCCGGGACAGGGAGGTGAGCAGTACTTC,TRBD1,TRBJ2-7,once,TRBV5-1
CASSLLSGNQPQHF,TGTGCCAGCAGTTTATTGTCAGGGAATCAGCCCCAGCATTTT,-,TRBJ1-5,-,TRBV27
CASSVDATTTDTQYF,TGTGCCAGCAGCGTAGACGCGACTACCACAGATACGCAGTATTTT,-,TRBJ2-3,-,TRBV9
CASSAGQGVATNEKLFF,TGCGCCAGCAGCGCGGGACAGGGGGTTGCAACTAATGAAAAACTGTTTTTT,TRBD1,TRBJ1-4,-,TRBV5-1
CASSPVPGHKETQYF,TGTGCCAGCTCACCAGTCCCGGGACATAAAGAGACCCAGTACTTC,-,TRBJ2-5,-,TRBV18
CASSQDFGGLAGDTDTQYF,TGCGCCAGCAGCCAAGATTTTGGGGGCCTAGCGGGAGACACAGATACGCAGTATTTT,TRBD2,TRBJ2-3,-,TRBV4-3
CASSQGTNYNEQFF,TGCGCCAGCAGCCAGGGGACTAATTACAATGAGCAGTTCTTC,TRBD2,TRBJ2-1,-,TRBV4-1
CASSRQGKETQYF,TGCGCCAGCAGTAGACAGGGGAAAGAGACCCAGTACTTC,TRBD1,TRBJ2-5,once,TRBV4-3
CTIRDGQWEQFF,TGTACCATCAGGGATGGACAATGGGAGCAGTTCTTC,-,TRBJ2-1,-,TRBV10-3
CASSLDSVYGYTF,TGTGCCAGCAGCCTCGACAGCGTCTATGGCTACACCTTC,-,TRBJ1-2,few,TRBV7-2
CASSLGQASEDEQFF,TGTGCCAGCAGCTTAGGTCAAGCCTCGGAGGATGAGCAGTTCTTC,-,TRBJ2-1,-,TRBV11-3
CACSDYDNEQFF,TGTGCCTGTTCAGACTACGACAATGAGCAGTTCTTC,-,TRBJ2-1,-,TRBV30
CASSEASGPGTSGRAGTGELFF,TGTGCCAGCAGTGAAGCTTCTGGACCCGGGACTAGCGGGAGGGCGGGCACCGGGGAGCTGTTTTTT,TRBD2,TRBJ2-2,-,TRBV2
CASSPEGGRVGGYTF,TGTGCCAGCAGCCCAGAGGGAGGAAGGGTGGGGGGCTACACCTTC,-,TRBJ1-2,-,TRBV7-2
CASSPSGDYSYEQYF,TGTGCCAGTAGTCCCAGCGGGGACTACTCCTACGAGCAGTACTTC,TRBD2,TRBJ2-7,-,TRBV19
CAWSVLGGPRETQYF,TGTGCCTGGAGTGTACTAGGAGGGCCTCGGGAGACCCAGTACTTC,-,TRBJ2-5,-,TRBV30
CASSPGGQGAHEQFF,TGTGCCAGCAGCCCTGGGGGACAGGGGGCTCATGAGCAGTTCTTC,TRBD1,TRBJ2-1,-,TRBV7-2
CASSLDRGEEKLFF,TGTGCCAGCAGCTTGGACAGGGGGGAAGAAAAACTGTTTTTT,TRBD1,TRBJ1-4,-,TRBV7-9
CATTRGGGRTEAFF,TGTGCCACCACAAGGGGGGGAGGAAGGACTGAAGCTTTCTTT,-,TRBJ1-1,-,TRBV6-5
CAINALVYNEQFF,TGTGCCATTAACGCACTAGTCTACAATGAGCAGTTCTTC,-,TRBJ2-1,-,TRBV10-3
CASRLSAGGSYNEQFF,TGTGCCAGCAGACTGAGCGCGGGTGGCTCCTACAATGAGCAGTTCTTC,-,TRBJ2-1,-,TRBV2
CASTLGRESQETQYF,TGTGCCAGCACCCTAGGACGGGAAAGCCAAGAGACCCAGTACTTC,-,TRBJ2-5,-,TRBV2
CASGPPDSTKLNEKLFF,TGTGCTAGTGGTCCCCCCGACAGCACGAAACTCAATGAAAAACTGTTTTTT,-,TRBJ1-4,-,TRBV12-5
CASSAHGGQGELFF,TGTGCCAGCAGTGCTCACGGGGGGCAAGGGGAGCTGTTTTTT,-,TRBJ2-2,-,TRBV25-1
CASSEQAASDEQFF,TGTGCCAGCAGTGAGCAAGCGGCGTCCGATGAGCAGTTCTTC,-,TRBJ2-1,-,TRBV25-1
CASSYSGGGYTF,TGTGCCAGCAGTTACTCGGGGGGAGGCTACACCTTC,-,TRBJ1-2,-,TRBV6-5
CASSTGTGWGEQYF,TGTGCCAGCTCAACCGGGACAGGGTGGGGCGAGCAGTACTTC,TRBD1,TRBJ2-7,once,TRBV18
CATSRAAPGGVYGYTF,TGTGCCACCAGCAGAGCGGCCCCGGGGGGGGTCTATGGCTACACCTTC,-,TRBJ1-2,-,TRBV15
CASTNRQGGEKLFF,TGTGCCAGTACCAATAGGCAGGGTGGGGAAAAACTGTTTTTT,-,TRBJ1-4,once,TRBV19
CASGGTGVGLNEKLFF,TGTGCTAGTGGCGGGACAGGCGTCGGTCTTAATGAAAAACTGTTTTTT,TRBD1,TRBJ1-4,few,TRBV12-5
CASSLSGRAENEQFF,TGTGCCAGCAGCCTTAGCGGGAGGGCCGAAAATGAGCAGTTCTTC,TRBD2,TRBJ2-1,-,TRBV11-3
CASSSLRTDTQYF,TGTGCCAGCAGCTCCCTTCGCACAGATACGCAGTATTTT,-,TRBJ2-3,-,TRBV9
CASSSGTGGTTDTQYF,TGTGCCAGCAGCTCGGGGACAGGGGGCACCACGGATACGCAGTATTTT,TRBD1,TRBJ2-3,-,TRBV7-9
CATAISFEAYEQYF,TGCGCCACCGCCATCTCGTTCGAGGCCTACGAGCAGTACTTC,-,TRBJ2-7,-,TRBV5-1
CASSQVGDTEAFF,TGCGCCAGCAGCCAAGTAGGGGACACTGAAGCTTTCTTT,-,TRBJ1-1,-,TRBV4-1
CASSPGLVGTDTQYF,TGTGCCAGCAGTCCCGGACTAGTTGGTACAGATACGCAGTATTTT,TRBD2,TRBJ2-3,-,TRBV7-2
CASGPSGFMNEQFF,TGTGCTAGTGGTCCCTCGGGGTTTATGAATGAGCAGTTCTTC,-,TRBJ2-1,-,TRBV12-5
CAWSVPYRAGHGYTF,TGTGCCTGGAGTGTACCCTACAGGGCCGGCCATGGCTACACCTTC,-,TRBJ1-2,once,TRBV30
CASSEPSTEAFF,TGTGCCAGCAGTGAGCCTAGCACTGAAGCTTTCTTT,-,TRBJ1-1,-,TRBV6-5
CASSVETRRNEQFF,TGTGCCAGCAGTGTAGAGACTCGACGCAATGAGCAGTTCTTC,-,TRBJ2-1,-,TRBV2
CASSQEDRVGGYTF,TGCGCCAGCAGCCAAGAGGACAGGGTCGGTGGCTACACCTTC,TRBD1,TRBJ1-2,-,TRBV4-1
CASGFLNTEAFF,TGTGCCAGCGGCTTCTTGAACACTGAAGCTTTCTTT,-,TRBJ1-1,-,TRBV6-5
CASSLGDRGLQNEKLFF,TGTGCCAGCAGCTTAGGGGACAGGGGCCTTCAAAATGAAAAACTGTTTTTT,TRBD1,TRBJ1-4,-,TRBV7-6
CASSLAGGPYEQYF,TGTGCCAGCAGCTTGGCTGGGGGCCCCTACGAGCAGTACTTC,-,TRBJ2-7,-,TRBV5-6
CASSLALAASTDTQYF,TGTGCCAGCAGCTTAGCCCTAGCGGCATCCACAGATACGCAGTATTTT,TRBD2,TRBJ2-3,-,TRBV7-3
CASSLAGQDNSPLHF,TGTGCCAGCAGCTTGGCCGGACAGGATAATTCACCCCTCCACTTT,TRBD1,TRBJ1-6,-,TRBV7-2